The present T cell receptor (beta chain) was sequenced within a study of immune heterogeneity within non-small cell lung tumors. General observations from the study: Local T-cell clonality tracked moderately but significantly with local tumor mutational burden, giving an R of approximately 0.34. Recurrence of identical dominant CDR3 beta clonotypes was observed across intrapatient tumor sites, concomitant with site-unique high-frequency clones.

The CDR3 sequence is 14 residues long. V lost 6 bases and J 6 bases, leaving 15 bases between the germline ends. Germline-derived CDR1 and CDR2 are KGHSH and LQKENI. Many counts were recorded for this clonotype. What it binds is unknown. Template material for each sample was 600 ng of bulk tumor genomic DNA. Several far-apart biopsies were taken per primary tumor during surgery. The patients were newly diagnosed with non-small cell lung cancer, had not been treated, and had curative surgery. Multiplex PCR was performed with 32 V and 13 J primers, and it amplified TCR beta CDR3. MiXCR was run by TCRdb on the multiplex PCR reads, yielding one entry per CDR3 protein. The sample has about 10,000 distinct CDR3 sequences; around a sixth are singletons.

The origin of this receptor is a man in his forties with non-small cell lung cancer. The rearrangement links TRBV18 to TRBJ2-1; a possible D gene is TRBD2 (6 bases). The sequencing input was lung tumor tissue. The CDR3 region has the DNA TGTGCCAGCTCCCTCCCGGGACTGGCCAATGAGCAGTTCTTC. Protein sequence: CASSLPGLANEQFF.